These T cell receptor beta chains were read from a single sample in a study of blood T cell repertoires in COVID-19. Produced via immunoSEQ multiplex PCR; TCRdb's table is partial and in-frame only. The sample contains about 250,000 clones, approximately 85% of which appear only once. What was sequenced was PBMCs or T cells enriched from blood (not recorded which). The receptors derive from a woman aged 45-65 years with acute COVID-19. CDR3s include the opening cysteine and the closing phenylalanine or tryptophan. The D gene is left open where the match is weak. Size values are once, few and many counts, or a class for expanded clones, and some rows have none.

J gene | clone size | V gene | D gene | CDR3 length | CDR3 protein | CDR3 DNA
TRBJ1-1 | - | TRBV30 | - | 13 | CAWSVQGDTEAFF | TGTGCCTGGAGTGTACAAGGGGACACTGAAGCTTTCTTT
TRBJ2-5 | - | TRBV5-4 | - | 15 | CASSLGSGGLETQYF | TGTGCCAGCAGCTTGGGGTCCGGCGGCCTAGAGACCCAGTACTTC
TRBJ1-5 | - | TRBV5-5 | - | 14 | CASSLSQGSQPQHF | TGTGCCAGCAGCTTGTCCCAGGGCAGTCAGCCCCAGCATTTT
TRBJ1-6 | few | TRBV4-3 | - | 14 | CASSQGPYNSPLHF | TGCGCCAGCAGCCAGGGCCCCTATAATTCACCCCTCCACTTT
TRBJ2-7 | - | TRBV7-2 | TRBD1 | 15 | CASSLAGQGPYEQYF | TGTGCCAGCAGCTTAGCAGGACAGGGACCCTACGAGCAGTACTTC
TRBJ1-5 | - | TRBV7-9 | - | 13 | CASGSYSNQPQHF | TGTGCCAGCGGCAGTTATAGCAATCAGCCCCAGCATTTT
TRBJ2-7 | - | TRBV6-2/TRBV6-3 | TRBD1 | 14 | CASSDGQGRGEQYF | TGTGCCAGCAGTGACGGACAGGGGAGGGGCGAGCAGTACTTC
TRBJ2-2 | few | TRBV7-2 | TRBD1 | 15 | CASSLTGEITGELFF | TGTGCCAGCAGCTTAACAGGGGAAATCACCGGGGAGCTGTTTTTT
TRBJ2-7 | - | TRBV7-2 | TRBD2 | 16 | CASSSPRLAGVYEQYF | TGTGCCAGCAGCTCCCCTAGACTAGCGGGGGTCTACGAGCAGTACTTC
TRBJ2-7 | - | TRBV7-2 | TRBD2 | 15 | CASSLQRGGLYEQYF | TGTGCCAGCAGCTTGCAGCGGGGGGGCCTCTACGAGCAGTACTTC
TRBJ2-7 | - | TRBV15 | - | 14 | CATSRDQGPYEQYF | TGTGCCACCAGCAGAGATCAGGGCCCCTACGAGCAGTACTTC
TRBJ1-2 | few | TRBV6-2/TRBV6-3 | - | 12 | CASSPDTYGYTF | TGTGCCAGCAGTCCCGACACCTATGGCTACACCTTC
TRBJ1-2 | - | TRBV19 | TRBD1 | 16 | CASSVHRGKGDYGYTF | TGTGCCAGTAGTGTACACAGGGGGAAAGGGGACTATGGCTACACCTTC
TRBJ1-2 | once | TRBV12-3/TRBV12-4 | - | 13 | CASSLMGEGGYTF | TGTGCCAGCAGTTTAATGGGGGAGGGCGGCTACACCTTC
TRBJ1-2 | - | TRBV3-1/TRBV3-2 | - | 13 | CASSQEEGYGYTF | TGTGCCAGCAGCCAAGAGGAGGGCTATGGCTACACCTTC
TRBJ2-2 | - | TRBV6-5 | - | 16 | CASSYAGSTNTGELFF | TGTGCCAGCAGTTACGCGGGTAGCACGAACACCGGGGAGCTGTTTTTT
TRBJ1-2 | - | TRBV19 | - | 13 | CASSMAENYGYTF | TGTGCCAGTAGTATGGCGGAAAACTATGGCTACACCTTC
TRBJ2-6 | - | TRBV5-1 | - | 18 | CASSLEQAPRSGANVLTF | TGCGCCAGCAGCTTGGAACAGGCGCCGCGCTCTGGGGCCAACGTCCTGACTTTC
TRBJ1-5 | once | TRBV7-6 | - | 14 | CASSFGGVDQPQHF | TGTGCCAGCAGCTTCGGAGGGGTTGATCAGCCCCAGCATTTT
TRBJ2-2 | - | TRBV7-2 | - | 15 | CASSLAPGLAGELFF | TGTGCCAGCAGCTTAGCGCCTGGCCTAGCCGGGGAGCTGTTTTTT
TRBJ2-5 | - | TRBV11-2 | - | 19 | CASSSGDRSRSWRFETQYF | TGTGCCAGCAGCTCCGGAGACAGGTCGAGGAGTTGGCGGTTTGAGACCCAGTACTTC
TRBJ2-1 | - | TRBV15 | TRBD1 | 15 | CATSFSGTGVNEQFF | TGTGCCACCAGCTTCTCGGGGACAGGGGTTAACGAGCAGTTCTTC
TRBJ1-1 | - | TRBV29-1 | - | 13 | CSVASTANTEAFF | TGCAGCGTTGCGTCCACAGCGAACACTGAAGCTTTCTTT
TRBJ1-6 | - | TRBV9 | - | 15 | CASSVERSPGSPLHF | TGTGCCAGCAGCGTAGAGCGGTCTCCCGGTTCACCCCTCCACTTT
TRBJ2-7 | - | TRBV6-5 | TRBD2 | 15 | CASRGTSGGTYEQYF | TGTGCCAGCAGGGGGACTAGCGGGGGGACCTACGAGCAGTACTTC
TRBJ1-5 | - | TRBV27 | TRBD1 | 14 | CASSPQGAGQPQHF | TGTGCCAGCAGTCCTCAGGGGGCTGGTCAGCCCCAGCATTTT
TRBJ2-2 | - | TRBV4-2 | - | 13 | CASSHLRAGELFF | TGTGCCAGCAGCCACCTCAGGGCCGGGGAGCTGTTTTTT
TRBJ1-6 | - | TRBV11-2 | - | 13 | CASSSTGIPPLHF | TGTGCCAGCAGCTCTACAGGGATTCCACCCCTCCACTTT
TRBJ2-3 | - | TRBV10-1 | - | 12 | CASSLRGNTQYF | TGCGCCAGCAGTCTCAGGGGAAATACGCAGTATTTT
TRBJ1-4 | - | TRBV19 | TRBD1 | 13 | CASKTGNNEKLFF | TGTGCCAGCAAGACAGGGAATAATGAAAAACTGTTTTTT
TRBJ1-1 | - | TRBV27 | TRBD1 | 16 | CASSLTGARRNTEAFF | TGTGCCAGCAGTTTAACAGGGGCGAGGCGCAACACTGAAGCTTTCTTT
TRBJ1-5 | few | TRBV19 | - | 15 | CASSIMVGANQPQHF | TGTGCCAGTAGTATAATGGTAGGGGCCAATCAGCCCCAGCATTTT
TRBJ2-5 | - | TRBV30 | TRBD2 | 14 | CAWTRAGGQETQYF | TGTGCCTGGACACGAGCGGGGGGGCAAGAGACCCAGTACTTC
TRBJ1-6 | - | TRBV19 | - | 15 | CASSIGGARGSPLHF | TGTGCCAGTAGTATAGGAGGAGCCCGTGGTTCACCCCTCCACTTT
TRBJ2-7 | many | TRBV3-1/TRBV3-2 | - | 16 | CASSQGALRRPYEQYF | TGTGCCAGCAGCCAAGGGGCACTCCGTCGGCCCTACGAGCAGTACTTC
TRBJ1-3 | - | TRBV10-1 | - | 16 | CASSRGTAYSGNTIYF | TGCGCCAGCAGTCGCGGGACGGCCTACTCTGGAAACACCATATATTTT
TRBJ1-5 | - | TRBV30 | TRBD1 | 14 | CAWSGGTGDQPQHF | TGTGCCTGGAGTGGAGGGACAGGGGATCAGCCCCAGCATTTT
TRBJ2-1 | - | TRBV2 | - | 15 | CASTERFGSYNEQFF | TGTGCCAGCACGGAGAGGTTCGGCTCCTACAATGAGCAGTTCTTC
TRBJ2-7 | once | TRBV2 | TRBD2 | 14 | CASSPLAGEGEQYF | TGTGCCAGCAGTCCCTTAGCGGGGGAGGGCGAGCAGTACTTC
TRBJ1-2 | - | TRBV6-5 | - | 14 | CASSYSSSPYGYTF | TGTGCCAGCAGTTACTCGAGTTCCCCGTATGGCTACACCTTC
TRBJ2-1 | - | TRBV27 | TRBD1 | 15 | CASSSLGQGGNEQFF | TGTGCCAGCAGTTCCCTGGGACAGGGGGGCAATGAGCAGTTCTTC
TRBJ2-1 | - | TRBV19 | TRBD2 | 16 | CASSPPRGGIYNEQFF | TGTGCCAGTAGTCCCCCTCGCGGGGGGATATACAATGAGCAGTTCTTC
TRBJ2-2 | - | TRBV14 | TRBD1 | 18 | CASSQRGQGAVNTGELFF | TGTGCCAGCAGCCAGAGAGGACAGGGGGCTGTAAACACCGGGGAGCTGTTTTTT
TRBJ1-1 | - | TRBV30 | - | 12 | CAFDRRSTEAFF | TGTGCCTTCGACAGGAGGAGCACTGAAGCTTTCTTT
TRBJ1-2 | - | TRBV19 | - | 15 | CASSPPGLHNYGYTF | TGTGCCAGTAGCCCACCGGGACTCCATAACTATGGCTACACCTTC
TRBJ1-5 | - | TRBV19 | TRBD1 | 15 | CASSRTGGNNQPQHF | TGTGCCAGTAGCCGGACAGGGGGCAACAATCAGCCCCAGCATTTT
TRBJ1-1 | - | TRBV30 | TRBD1 | 15 | CAWSVYGQGNTEAFF | TGTGCCTGGAGTGTCTATGGACAGGGGAACACTGAAGCTTTCTTT
TRBJ1-3 | - | TRBV4-3 | - | 15 | CASSPNTGHGNTIYF | TGCGCCAGCAGCCCAAACACAGGGCACGGAAACACCATATATTTT
TRBJ1-6 | few | TRBV5-1 | - | 17 | CASSLNSPGGRNSPLHF | TGCGCCAGCAGCTTGAATTCCCCGGGGGGCCGAAATTCACCCCTCCACTTT
TRBJ2-5 | - | TRBV21-1 | - | 11 | CVEGDQKTQYF | TGTGTCGAGGGGGACCAGAAGACCCAGTACTTC
TRBJ1-2 | - | TRBV10-3 | TRBD1 | 13 | CAISGQASNGYTF | TGTGCCATCAGCGGACAGGCTAGCAATGGCTACACCTTC
TRBJ1-1 | - | TRBV5-1 | TRBD1 | 15 | CASSGETGGHTEAFF | TGCGCCAGCAGCGGAGAGACAGGGGGTCACACTGAAGCTTTCTTT